The 8 T cell receptor beta chains below come from one sample, sequenced in a study of blood T cell repertoires in COVID-19. Generated by immunoSEQ multiplex PCR, the TCRdb table keeps only in-frame clones and is missing some. The repertoire holds under 250,000 clones, with approximately 82% as singletons. The material sequenced was peripheral blood. The receptors were sampled from a woman aged 45-59 years with acute or convalescent COVID-19.

The V and J genes are TRBV4-1 and TRBJ2-7, with 8 bases that match TRBD2. Looked up from germline, CDR1 is MGHRA and CDR2 is YSYEKL. Losses at the gene ends were 0 bases for V and 2 bases for J; bases not matched to a gene: 3. The CDR3 has 15 amino acids. CDR3 in DNA: TGCGCCAGCAGCCAAGATAGCGGGGTCACCTACGAGCAGTACTTC. Translation: CASSQDSGVTYEQYF.

The chain is built from TRBV5-1 and TRBJ2-3, with 8 bases identical to TRBD1. The CDR3 sequence is 16 residues long. The germline CDR1 and CDR2 sequences are SGHRS and YFSETQ. With 3 bases clipped from V and 0 bases from J, the junction kept 6 bases outside the gene matches. This CDR3 is CASSSQGALSTDTQYF. The CDR3 nucleotides are TGCGCCAGCAGCTCTCAGGGGGCCCTTAGCACAGATACGCAGTATTTT.

This clone was observed a few times. This chain connects TRBV11-2 to TRBJ1-1; D is unresolved. Trimming removed 3 bases from V and 0 bases from J, with 11 bases in between. The CDR3 is 15 residues long. Germline-derived CDR1 and CDR2 are SGHAT and FQNNGV. The DNA of the CDR3 is TGTGCCAGCAGCTTCGCGAGCTCCATGAACACTGAAGCTTTCTTT. Its translation is CASSFASSMNTEAFF.

This clone was detected only once. CDR3 sequence reads: CASSLENRVWGYTF. The CDR3 region has the DNA TGTGCCAGCAGCTTAGAGAACAGGGTTTGGGGCTACACCTTC. V usage is TRBV11-2 and J usage is TRBJ1-2, with a weak D call TRBD1 (6 bases). The CDR3 is 14 amino acids. The germline CDR1 and CDR2 sequences are SGHAT and FQNNGV. Trimming left V 0 bases short and J 8 bases short, with 13 bases between.

Regarding this clone: Other DNA variants within this sample encode the same CDR3. The chain carries TRBV19 and TRBJ1-4; 7 positions match TRBD1. V gave up 5 bases and J gave up 5 bases; unmatched junction bases: 8. The CDR3 is made up of 15 amino acids. Germline assignment: CDR1 LNHDA and CDR2 SQIVND (reference sequence). CDR3 DNA sequence: TGTGCCAGTAGTGCTAACAGGGGCCGGAATGAAAAACTGTTTTTT. Protein: CASSANRGRNEKLFF. Using reference TRBV19 and TRBJ1-4 for the parts outside the CDR3, the full variable domain is DGGITQSPKYLFRKEGQNVTLSCEQNLNHDAMYWYRQDPGQGLRLIYYSQIVNDFQKGDIAEGYSVSREKKESFPLTVTSAQKNPTAFYLCASSANRGRNEKLFFGSGTQLSVL.

The gene calls are TRBV3-1 (or the pseudogene TRBV3-2) and TRBJ2-1; 14 bases agree with TRBD2. The CDR3 spans 15 residues. J gave up 6 bases and V 4 bases, and 2 bases lay outside the gene matches. The germline V gene encodes CDR1 LGHDT and CDR2 YNNKEL (reference sequence). As DNA, the CDR3 is TGTGCCAGCAGCCGGGGACTAGCGGGAGTCAATGAGCAGTTCTTC. The encoded protein is CASSRGLAGVNEQFF.

The CDR3 region is CASSSGVSYNSPLHF. As DNA, the CDR3 is TGTGCCAGCAGTTCGGGGGTCTCCTATAATTCACCCCTCCACTTT. The chain recombines TRBV28 with TRBJ1-6; maybe TRBD1 (5 bases). Germline V lookup: CDR1 MDHEN, CDR2 SYDVKM. CDR3 length: 15 residues. V was clipped by 4 bases and J by 0 bases, with 7 bases between them.

The V call is TRBV21-1, the J call TRBJ2-1; the D call TRBD2 from the table was never checked on the DNA. TRBV21-1 is listed as a pseudogene. This CDR3 has 14 amino acids. This CDR3 is CASSKGWRYNEQFF. CDR3 coding DNA: TGTGCCAGCAGCAAAGGGTGGCGGTACAATGAGCAGTTCTTC.